The present T cell receptor beta chain was sequenced within a study of T cells in localized non-small cell lung cancer. Of note for this clone: Antigen: not known.

The CDR3 loop spans 16 amino acids. The trim removed 2 bases at V and 6 bases at J, leaving 4 bases unmatched. The V gene's germline CDR1 is SGHRS and CDR2 YFSETQ. Notes on the study in general: A median of approximately 57 clones ranked among the top 100 in tumor appeared in adjacent lung.

Assay: immunoSEQ multiplex PCR; the TCRdb copy retains only in-frame clones and omits some. The sample shows 30,000 to 45,000 clones, roughly 89% of them seen only once. The material sequenced was peripheral blood, taken before any cancer treatment. This sequence joins TRBV5-1 and TRBJ2-1; 14 nucleotides agree with TRBD2. The TCR originated in a woman between 40 and 69 years old with stage I lung adenocarcinoma. The CDR3 spells CASSLGTSGGLNEQFF. As DNA, the CDR3 is TGCGCCAGCAGCTTAGGGACTAGCGGGGGCCTCAATGAGCAGTTCTTC.